This T cell receptor (beta chain) was recorded in a study of T cell responses to AZD1222 COVID-19 vaccine. Study outcomes and limitations: Dominant CD4 TCR responses targeted spike regions 160-218 and 743-854. The study found Spike-specific TCR breadth and depth rose after two AZD1222 doses.

The data were produced by immunoSEQ multiplex PCR, yet TCRdb's version contains in-frame clones alone and is incomplete. The sample gives around 100,000 clones, approximately 86% of which show up once; roughly 6% is in the top ten. To note about this clone: Its antigen is not known.

The input for sequencing was peripheral blood, taken on day 0 of AZD1222 vaccination. The receptor comes from an adult in good health.

CDR3 residues: CASSLSGRAFNEQFF. In nucleotides, the CDR3 is TGTGCCAGCAGCTTAAGCGGGAGGGCCTTCAATGAGCAGTTCTTC. The chain has TRBV7-9 and TRBJ2-1, with TRBD2 matching over 10 bases. The CDR3 consists of 15 residues. The V gene end was trimmed by 2 bases and the J gene end by 6 bases; junction bases not matched to a gene: 4. Per the germline V gene, CDR1 is SEHNR and CDR2 is FQNEAQ (reference sequence).